This T cell receptor beta chain came from a study of graft-versus-host responses after intestinal transplantation. Study context: Those transplanted obtained multivisceral, liver-intestinal, or isolated intestinal grafts. Anti-thymocyte globulin induction, then tacrolimus and steroids for about three years, went to all recipients.

Unmatched junction bases numbered 6, after V lost 7 bases and J lost 4 bases. This CDR3 comprises 16 residues. Germline loops: CDR1 SGHRS, CDR2 YFSETQ. Investigators treated the graft tissue so that it released intraepithelial and lamina propria lymphocytes. The method was immunoSEQ multiplex PCR; TCRdb's version includes in-frame clones alone and lacks a portion of them. Among approximately 12,000 clones listed, 70% to 75% were seen once. The sample holds one count of this clone. Its target is not known. The study's findings and limits: Early after transplant, HvG declines were associated with peak levels of circulating GvH clones. Individuals who had graft-donor T cell macrochimerism had allografts that showed high graft-versus-host to host-versus-graft clonal ratios.

The TCR originated in a human patient who received an intestinal transplant, so some T cells may come from the graft donor. The starting material was ileum tissue, obtained about 150 days after intestinal transplantation. V usage is TRBV5-1 and J usage is TRBJ2-3, with TRBD2 identical over 16 bases. The CDR3 DNA reads TGCGCCAGCGGGGGACTAGCGGGGGGGCTAGCAGATACGCAGTATTTT. It specifies CASGGLAGGLADTQYF.